A single sample gave rise to the 17 T cell receptor beta chains below, sequenced in a study of CD8+CD57+ T cells in acquired aplastic anemia. All sequencing subjects had displayed CD8+CD57+ cell expansion on flow cytometry. According to the study, genomic DNA was the template for TCR beta VDJ and CDR3 profiling. TCRdb passed the reads through MiXCR, listing each CDR3 protein once. The table has approximately 300,000 distinct CDR3 sequences, under 65% seen once. Sequencing used sorted CD4+, CD8+, or CD8+CD57+ T cells (not recorded which) from PBMCs. Receptor source: a human donor with aplastic anemia.

Only a few counts were recorded for this clonotype. The chain carries TRBV7-6 and TRBJ2-3, with TRBD2 matching 13 bases. The trim removed 1 base at V and 0 bases at J, leaving 4 bases unmatched. CDR3 length: 18 residues. Germline V CDR1 and CDR2: SGHVS, FNYEAQ. CDR3 protein: CASSLGVTSGGSTDTQYF. The CDR3 DNA sequence: TGTGCCAGCAGCTTAGGGGTGACTAGCGGGGGGAGCACAGATACGCAGTATTTT. Filled out from reference TRBV7-6 and TRBJ2-3, the complete variable domain reads GAGVSQSPRYKVTKRGQDVALRCDPISGHVSLYWYRQALGQGPEFLTYFNYEAQQDKSGLPNDRFSAERPEGSISTLTIQRTEQRDSAMYRCASSLGVTSGGSTDTQYFGPGTRLTVL.

V and J are TRBV12-3 or TRBV12-4 and TRBJ2-4; D is possibly TRBD1 or TRBD2 (5 bases each). CDR3 size: 12 residues. CDR3 bases: TGTGCGGCAGCTGGGGGTCCGCCCATTCAGTACTTC. It codes for CAAAGGPPIQYF.

Notes on this clonotype: As the CDR3 is not closed by the conserved phenylalanine or tryptophan, this likely results from a read error. V usage is TRBV20-1 and J usage is TRBJ1-1; D unclear. Per the germline V gene, CDR1 is DFQATT and CDR2 is SNEGSKA (reference sequence). The CDR3 covers 12 residues. The CDR3 region has the DNA TGCGGTGCGCCGGATGGGGTCACTGAAGCTTTCCTT. It is translated as CGAPDGVTEAFL.

The chain combines TRBV7-3 with TRBJ2-2, with TRBD2 matching over 7 bases. Trimming at V came to 1 base and at J to 1 base, leaving 6 bases not matched to a gene. This CDR3 comprises 17 residues. The germline gives CDR1 SGHTA, CDR2 FQGTGA. In DNA, the CDR3 is TGTGCCAGCAGCTTAAGCGGGGCTAGCGGGAACACCGGGGAGCTGTTTTTT. Amino acids: CASSLSGASGNTGELFF.

This chain connects TRBV29-1 to TRBJ2-3, with 10 bases lining up with TRBD2. V gave up 8 bases and J gave up 0 bases; unmatched junction bases: 5. In germline, CDR1 is SQVTM, CDR2 ANQGSEA. The CDR3 totals 14 residues. The CDR3 here is CSLGLAKSTDTQYF. CDR3 nucleotides: TGCAGCTTGGGACTAGCGAAGAGCACAGATACGCAGTATTTT.

The chain recombines TRBV12-3 or TRBV12-4 with TRBJ1-2; TRBD1 aligns across 9 bases. The CDR3 consists of 15 residues. V trimming: 5 bases; J trimming: 2 bases; junction bases outside the gene matches: 6. Written as DNA, the CDR3 is TGTGCCAGCAGTACCTACGGACAGGGGAACTATGGCTACACCTTC. Its protein product is CASSTYGQGNYGYTF.

The chain is built from TRBV29-1 and TRBJ1-4; possible D gene TRBD1, 5 bases. Trimming removed 4 bases from V and 8 bases from J, with 14 bases in between. Germline loops: CDR1 SQVTM, CDR2 ANQGSEA. This CDR3 spans 13 amino acids. CDR3 nucleotides: TGCAGCGTTGTAAGACAGAGGGGCGAAAAACTGTTTTTT. Translation gives CSVVRQRGEKLFF. The whole variable domain, remainder taken from reference TRBV29-1 and TRBJ1-4, is SAVISQKPSRDICQRGTSLTIQCQVDSQVTMMFWYRQQPGQSLTLIATANQGSEATYESGFVIDKFPISRPNLTFSTLTVSNMSPEDSSIYLCSVVRQRGEKLFFGSGTQLSVL.

This clonotype has just one count. The chain employs TRBV25-1 and TRBJ2-3; D gene ambiguous. The CDR3 is made up of 14 amino acids. Germline CDR1 reads MGHDK; CDR2 reads SYGVNS. Trimming removed 6 bases at V and 2 bases at J, with 12 bases between. This CDR3 is CASSQQRNTDTQYF. The CDR3 DNA reads TGTGCCAGCAGCCAACAGAGAAACACAGATACGCAGTATTTT. Full variable domain (remainder filled in from reference TRBV25-1 and TRBJ2-3): EADIYQTPRYLVIGTGKKITLECSQTMGHDKMYWYQQDPGMELHLIHYSYGVNSTEKGDLSSESTVSRIRTEHFPLTLESARPSHTSQYLCASSQQRNTDTQYFGPGTRLTVL.

This rearrangement joins TRBV10-3 to TRBJ1-4; 9 bases are a match to TRBD1. This CDR3 contains 16 residues. V was clipped by 2 bases and J by 6 bases; unmatched bases: 7. Germline V lookup: CDR1 ENHRY, CDR2 SYGVKD. The CDR3 DNA reads TGTGCCATCAGTGAGGGGACAGGGAGCGCGGATGAAAAACTGTTTTTT. This gives the protein CAISEGTGSADEKLFF.

CDR3 sequence: CSATPGHGGYNEQFF. DNA for the CDR3: TGCAGTGCAACACCGGGACACGGAGGGTACAATGAGCAGTTCTTC. The V gene is TRBV20-1, the J gene TRBJ2-1, with D perhaps TRBD1 or TRBD2 (6 bases each). Trimming left V 6 bases short and J 4 bases short, with 19 bases between. This CDR3 has 15 residues. Germline assignment: CDR1 DFQATT and CDR2 SNEGSKA (reference sequence).

This clonotype was seen just once. The chain couples TRBV19 to TRBJ1-1; 11 nucleotides align to TRBD1. The V gene's germline CDR1 is LNHDA and CDR2 SQIVND (reference sequence). Germline trimming cut 5 bases from V and 1 base from J; bases unmatched to any gene: 6. The CDR3 totals 16 residues. The CDR3 nucleotides read TGTGCCAGTAGTCCCAGGACAGGGGGCCCGAACACTGAAGCTTTCTTT. This codes for CASSPRTGGPNTEAFF.

This chain joins TRBV7-3 and TRBJ1-1; D possibly corresponds to TRBD1 (6 bases). V gave up 7 bases and J gave up 2 bases, with 11 bases separating them. The CDR3 is 13 amino acids. Germline V gene sequence: CDR1 SGHTA, CDR2 FQGTGA. DNA of the CDR3: TGTGCCAGCACCAGGGGACCTAACACTGAAGCTTTCTTT. Translation gives CASTRGPNTEAFF.

The sample holds many counts of this clonotype. The chain employs TRBV11-2 and TRBJ1-2; TRBD1 matches 11 bases. CDR1 SGHAT and CDR2 FQNNGV come from the germline V gene. Germline trimming cut 1 base from V and 6 bases from J; bases unmatched to any gene: 7. The CDR3 sequence is 16 residues long. The CDR3 is CASSLVTGTGGDGYTF. In nucleotides, the CDR3 is TGTGCCAGCAGCTTAGTTACCGGGACAGGGGGGGATGGCTACACCTTC. The entire variable domain, with the rest obtained from reference TRBV11-2 and TRBJ1-2, is as follows: EAGVAQSPRYKIIEKRQSVAFWCNPISGHATLYWYQQILGQGPKLLIQFQNNGVVDDSQLPKDRFSAERLKGVDSTLKIQPAKLEDSAVYLCASSLVTGTGGDGYTFGSGTRLTVV.

Here the CDR3 DNA reads TGTGCCAGCAGCTCAAGACCGGGGGACACTGAAGCTTTCTTT. This sequence encodes CASSSRPGDTEAFF. J is TRBJ1-1 and V is TRBV7-6, with a tentative D call TRBD1 (5 bases). This CDR3 has 14 amino acids. The V gene lost 4 bases and the J gene lost 3 bases, with 12 bases spanning the gap. CDR1 is SGHVS and CDR2 is FNYEAQ in the germline V gene.

This chain connects TRBV14 to TRBJ2-1; TRBD2 agrees at 9 bases. CDR1 and CDR2 (germline): SGHDN, FVKESK. This CDR3 is built from 17 residues. V lost 4 bases, J lost 8 bases, and 15 bases stayed unmatched. The CDR3 nucleotides are TGTGCCAGCAGCCCCCTATCCGGGACTAGCAGGCCTGATGAGCAGTTCTTC. It translates to CASSPLSGTSRPDEQFF.

The CDR3 spells CAISAAYNQPQHF. The CDR3 bases are TGTGCCATCAGTGCCGCGTATAATCAGCCCCAGCATTTT. The chain carries TRBV10-3 and TRBJ1-5; D not certain. Germline loops: CDR1 ENHRY, CDR2 SYGVKD. CDR3 length: 13 residues. Trimming cost V 4 bases and J 4 bases, with 8 bases left between them.

With regard to this clonotype: At one end, the junction sequence differs from germline, possibly due to a read error. The J gene is TRBJ2-1, the V gene TRBV7-9, with 7 bases matching TRBD2. CDR3 length: 15 residues. CDR1 SEHNR and CDR2 FQNEAQ come from the germline V gene (reference sequence). Here the CDR3 DNA reads TGTGCCAGCAACTTACAACGACTAGCTGGCAACGAGCAGTTCTTC. It is translated as CASNLQRLAGNEQFF.